The present TCR beta chain was sequenced within a study of cytotoxic CD8 clonotypes in ibrutinib-treated CLL. On this clone: The antigen is unknown.

Target depth was 1 in 200,000 to 1 in 1 million T cells, about 10x per clonotype. Repertoires were generated with immunoSEQ multiplex PCR, while TCRdb's copy carries only in-frame clones and drops some. The sample carries about 74,000 clones, approximately 80% recorded once. Notes on the study in general: Clonality rose at ibrutinib response, held steady in sustained remission, and fell toward baseline at progression. Under therapy, public clonotypes either contracted or stayed stable, and they were uncommon. The study sampled sustained-remission and progressing patients at different times.

Unmatched junction bases numbered 5, after V lost 0 bases and J lost 6 bases. The CDR3 contains 14 residues. Germline V CDR1 and CDR2: SGHRS, YFSETQ. The TCR was taken from a human donor with chronic lymphocytic leukemia. This sequence joins TRBV5-1 and TRBJ1-1, with 7 bases that match TRBD1. Here the sequenced sample was PBMCs, taken at disease progression, from a patient treated with ibrutinib. The CDR3 loop is CASSLGRGRAEAFF. The CDR3 DNA sequence: TGCGCCAGCAGCTTGGGAAGGGGGCGAGCTGAAGCTTTCTTT.